This T cell receptor (beta chain) is from a study of T cell repertoires in cytomegalovirus infection. Across the whole study: Public signatures in TCR beta pointed to CMV infection and matching HLA type.

Whole-study results and caveats: Ex vivo responses were dominated by HLA-C-restricted CMV-specific TCR beta clonotypes.

TCRdb recomputed calls from the reads with MiXCR, one row per CDR3 protein. This sample has some 400,000 distinct CDR3 sequences, with 31% found just once. This clonotype was detected a few times. Its antigen is currently unknown. The receptor was isolated from a human donor in good health (CMV status not recorded). Some clones in this sample may be carry-over from other donors' samples. The sequencing sample was made of PBMCs.

The CDR3 nucleotides read TGTGCCAGCAGCGCAAGGTTGGGGACAGGGGGCGATTTTCCCTCCTACGAGCAGTACTTC. The encoded protein is CASSARLGTGGDFPSYEQYF. This sequence joins TRBV7-2 and TRBJ2-7; 12 nucleotides align to TRBD1. Trimming cost V 5 bases and J 0 bases; bases outside gene matches: 17. This CDR3 is 20 amino acids long. Germline V CDR1 and CDR2: SGHTA, FQGNSA.